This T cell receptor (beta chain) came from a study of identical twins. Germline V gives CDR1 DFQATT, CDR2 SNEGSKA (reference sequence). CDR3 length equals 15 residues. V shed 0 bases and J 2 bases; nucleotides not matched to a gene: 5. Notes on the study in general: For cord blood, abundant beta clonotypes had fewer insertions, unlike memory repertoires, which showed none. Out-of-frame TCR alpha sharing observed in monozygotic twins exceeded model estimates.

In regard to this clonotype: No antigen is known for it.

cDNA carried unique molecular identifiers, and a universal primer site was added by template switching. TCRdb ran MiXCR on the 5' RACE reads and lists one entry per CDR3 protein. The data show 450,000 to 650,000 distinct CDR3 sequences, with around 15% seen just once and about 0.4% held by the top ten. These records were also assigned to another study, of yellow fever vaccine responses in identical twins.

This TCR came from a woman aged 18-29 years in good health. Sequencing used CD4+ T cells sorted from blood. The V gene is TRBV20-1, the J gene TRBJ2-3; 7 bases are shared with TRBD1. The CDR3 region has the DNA TGCAGTGCTAGAGACCCAGGGGGAAACACAGATACGCAGTATTTT. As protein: CSARDPGGNTDTQYF.